The clone carrying this T cell receptor (beta chain) was observed many times. What it recognizes is unknown. These data come from a study of Graves' ophthalmopathy and Graves' hyperthyroidism. The sequenced template was RNA, covering the TCR beta CDR3 region. HTBI primers served in a first-round RT-PCR, which a second-round multiplex PCR followed. TCRdb re-called the multiplex PCR reads through MiXCR, storing one row per CDR3 protein. This sample has 300,000 to 400,000 distinct CDR3 sequences, with approximately 18% found just once. Study results and caveats: The model's prediction of ophthalmopathy progression had 70.59% sensitivity and around 78% specificity.

Germline V lookup: CDR1 MDHEN, CDR2 SYDVKM. Trimming removed 5 bases at V and 0 bases at J, with 14 bases between. CDR3 length: 15 residues. Patients with other autoimmune diseases, uncontrolled infections, pregnancy or lactation were excluded. PBMCs were density-gradient isolated from roughly 10 ml fresh blood. The receptor was derived from an adult woman with stable Graves' hyperthyroidism. The chain combines TRBV28 with TRBJ2-7; D is possibly TRBD1 (6 bases). Sequenced material: peripheral blood. The CDR3 bases are TGTGCCAGCAGTCCATCCGGGACATTCTCCTACGAGCAGTACTTC. Translating it yields CASSPSGTFSYEQYF.